This TCR beta chain is from a study of vaccination and CD4 T cells after COVID-19. Researchers used the Oncomine TCR Beta short-read assay to sequence DNA from cultured CD4+ T cells. TCRdb passed the PCR reads through MiXCR, listing each CDR3 protein once. The data contain some 14,000 distinct CDR3 sequences, approximately 71% of them singletons. On this clonotype itself: Its target is unknown.

Treatment given: approximately 10-day PBMC culture with coronavirus spike peptide pools or control peptides (ViraFEST assay). The sequence came from a human donor who had recovered from COVID-19. The sequenced material came from CD4+ T cells from blood, cultured in vitro.

The CDR3 sequence is CSAPSSTRRDTGELFF. The CDR3 coding sequence is TGCAGTGCTCCCTCCTCGACACGGCGCGACACCGGGGAGCTGTTTTTT. The V gene is TRBV20-1, the J gene TRBJ2-2, with D hard to call. CDR1 is DFQATT and CDR2 is SNEGSKA in the germline V gene (reference sequence). The CDR3 sequence is 16 residues long. With 5 bases removed from V and 3 bases from J, the gap between germline ends came to 19 bases.